Sequencing of this T cell receptor beta chain was carried out in a study of blood T cell repertoires in COVID-19. Study-wide background: Some COVID-19 samples were acute and others convalescent; all came from the United States, Italy and Spain.

CDR1 is MNHEY, CDR2 SMNVEV, per germline (reference sequence). The V gene lost 7 bases and the J gene lost 0 bases, with 16 bases spanning the gap. The CDR3 length is 16 residues. Under the authors' procedure: Reference gene primer amplification gave nucleated cell count estimates. Only in-frame clones appear in the TCRdb table, and some are missing; sequencing was by immunoSEQ multiplex PCR. That table gives V, J and clone size, and the DNA gave D and trimming. The sample contains tens of thousands of clones, roughly 89% of which appear only once. This rearrangement joins TRBV27 to TRBJ1-3, with D tentatively TRBD1 (5 bases). The TCR comes from a human donor in a cohort sampled during active COVID-19. The material sequenced was peripheral blood. The CDR3 DNA reads TGTGCCAGCACTAGGGGCCCGATTCTCTCTGGAAACACCATATATTTT. Its protein is CASTRGPILSGNTIYF.